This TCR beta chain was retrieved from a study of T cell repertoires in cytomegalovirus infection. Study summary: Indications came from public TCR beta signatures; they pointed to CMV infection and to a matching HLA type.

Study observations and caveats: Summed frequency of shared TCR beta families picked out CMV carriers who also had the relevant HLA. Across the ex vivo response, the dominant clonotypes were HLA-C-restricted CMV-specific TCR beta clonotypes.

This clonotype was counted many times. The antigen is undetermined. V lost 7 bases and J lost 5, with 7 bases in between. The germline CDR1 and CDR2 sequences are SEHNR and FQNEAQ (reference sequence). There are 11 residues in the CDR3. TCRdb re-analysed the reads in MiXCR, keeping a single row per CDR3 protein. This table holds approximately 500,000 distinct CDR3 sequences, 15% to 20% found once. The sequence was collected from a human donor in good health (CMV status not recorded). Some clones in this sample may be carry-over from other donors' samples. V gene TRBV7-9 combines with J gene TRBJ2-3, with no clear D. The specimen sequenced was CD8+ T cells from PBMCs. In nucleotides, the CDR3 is TGTGCCAGCACCCCCCGAGATACGCAGTATTTT. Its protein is CASTPRDTQYF. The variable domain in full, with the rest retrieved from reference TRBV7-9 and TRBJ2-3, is DTGVSQNPRHKITKRGQNVTFRCDPISEHNRLYWYRQTLGQGPEFLTYFQNEAQLEKSRLLSDRFSAERPKGSFSTLEIQRTEQGDSAMYLCASTPRDTQYFGPGTRLTVL.